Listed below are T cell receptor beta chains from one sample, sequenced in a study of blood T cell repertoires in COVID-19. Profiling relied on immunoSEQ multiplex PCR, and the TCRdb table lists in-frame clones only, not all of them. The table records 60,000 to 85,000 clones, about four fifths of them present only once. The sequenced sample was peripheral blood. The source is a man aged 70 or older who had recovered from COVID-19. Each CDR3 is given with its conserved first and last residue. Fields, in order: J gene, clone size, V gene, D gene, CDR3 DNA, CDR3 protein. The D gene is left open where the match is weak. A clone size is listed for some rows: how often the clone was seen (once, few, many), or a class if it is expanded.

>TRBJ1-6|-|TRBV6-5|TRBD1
TGTGCCGGCGGACAGGGTGTGAATTCACCCCTCCACTTT
CAGGQGVNSPLHF
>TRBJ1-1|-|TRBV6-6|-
TGTGCCAGCAGTTACGGGAGCATGAACACTGAAGCTTTCTTT
CASSYGSMNTEAFF
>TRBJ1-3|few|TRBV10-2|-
TGCGCCAGCAGTGAGTCGACCAGGGCCGGAAACACCATATATTTT
CASSESTRAGNTIYF
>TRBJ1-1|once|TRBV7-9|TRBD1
TGTGCCAGCAGCTTTACAGGGGGCGTCACTGAAGCTTTCTTT
CASSFTGGVTEAFF
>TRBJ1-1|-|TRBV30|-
TGTGCCTGGAGGACTCGGAGGGGCCTCTACACTGAAGCTTTCTTT
CAWRTRRGLYTEAFF
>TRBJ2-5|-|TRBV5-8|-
TGTGCCAGCAGCACGATTCGGGAGACCCAGTACTTC
CASSTIRETQYF
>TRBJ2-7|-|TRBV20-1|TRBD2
TGCAGTGCTAGTAGCGGGGGGGCCTCCTACGAGCAGTACTTC
CSASSGGASYEQYF
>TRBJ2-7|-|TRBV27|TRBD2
TGTGCCAGCAGTTTGACTAGCGGAGCACTAGGCGAGCAGTACTTC
CASSLTSGALGEQYF
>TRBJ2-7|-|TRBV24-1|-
TGTGCCACCAGTGCACGGGGCTACGAGCAGTACTTC
CATSARGYEQYF
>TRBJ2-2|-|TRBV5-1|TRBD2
TGCGCCAGCAGCATTAGCGGGGGGCTGAACACCGGGGAGCTGTTTTTT
CASSISGGLNTGELFF
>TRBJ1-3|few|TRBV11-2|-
TGTGCCAGCAGCTTAGACAGTCAGTCTGGAAACACCATATATTTT
CASSLDSQSGNTIYF
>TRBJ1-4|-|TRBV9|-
TGTGCCAGCAGCCCCGAGATGCGGTATAGTGAAAAACTGTTTTTT
CASSPEMRYSEKLFF
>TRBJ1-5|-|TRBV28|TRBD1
TGTGCCAGCCGAACAGGGGACGGGCAGCCCCAGCATTTT
CASRTGDGQPQHF
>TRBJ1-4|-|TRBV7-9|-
TGTGCCAGCAGCGATGGCCAAGGGAGGAATGAAAAACTGTTTTTT
CASSDGQGRNEKLFF
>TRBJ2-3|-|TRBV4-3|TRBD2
TGCGCCAGCAGCCTCGCTATCACTAGCGGATACACAGATACGCAGTATTTT
CASSLAITSGYTDTQYF
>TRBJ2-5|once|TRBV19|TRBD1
TGTGCCAGTAGTCCCCTTAGGGACAGGGGGTCGGAGACCCAGTACTTC
CASSPLRDRGSETQYF
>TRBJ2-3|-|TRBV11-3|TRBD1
TGTGCCAGCAGTCAGACAGGGACCACAGATACGCAGTATTTT
CASSQTGTTDTQYF
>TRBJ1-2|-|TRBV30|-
TGTGCCTGGAGATTGGGTCAGGCTCACTATGGCTACACCTTC
CAWRLGQAHYGYTF
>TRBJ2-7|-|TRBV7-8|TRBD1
TGTGCCAGCAGCTCGGACAGGGGCACTGAGGCCCAGCAGTACTTC
CASSSDRGTEAQQYF
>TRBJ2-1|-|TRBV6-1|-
TGTGCCAGCAGTGAAAGGGTAGCGGAGTACAATGAGCAGTTCTTC
CASSERVAEYNEQFF
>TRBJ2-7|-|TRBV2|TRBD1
TGTGCCAGCAGTCCCCGACAGGGAAGGGGCTACGAGCAGTACTTC
CASSPRQGRGYEQYF
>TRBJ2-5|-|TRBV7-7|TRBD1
TGTGCCAGCAGCGCAACCGGGACAGGAGCAGAGACCCAGTACTTC
CASSATGTGAETQYF
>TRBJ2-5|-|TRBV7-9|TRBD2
TGTGCCAGCAGCTCGGGACTAGCGGGGGTACAAGAGACCCAGTACTTC
CASSSGLAGVQETQYF
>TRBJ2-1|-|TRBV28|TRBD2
TGTGCCAGCAGTCCGTGGACTAGCGGGGGCAATGAGCAGTTCTTC
CASSPWTSGGNEQFF
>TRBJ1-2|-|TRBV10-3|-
TGTGCCATCAGCGGGTCCGTTTCCGATGGCTACACCTTC
CAISGSVSDGYTF
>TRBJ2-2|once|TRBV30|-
TGTGCCTGGAGTTTCGCCTCAGGGGTCACCGGGGAGCTGTTTTTT
CAWSFASGVTGELFF
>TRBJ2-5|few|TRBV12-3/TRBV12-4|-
TGTGCCAGCAGTCCCACTAGGGAGACCCAGTACTTC
CASSPTRETQYF
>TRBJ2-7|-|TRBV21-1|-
TGTGCCAGCAGCTACGAGGGAGGGTTTGTTTCCTACGAGCAGTACTTC
CASSYEGGFVSYEQYF
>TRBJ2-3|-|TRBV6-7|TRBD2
TGTGCCAGCAGCCCAGACGGGAGGGATACGCAGTATTTT
CASSPDGRDTQYF
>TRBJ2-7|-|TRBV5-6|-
TGTGCCAGCAGCCCCCTCTACGAGCAGTACTTC
CASSPLYEQYF
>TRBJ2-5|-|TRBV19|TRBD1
TGTGCCAGTAGAGACGGACAGGGTGGGGATGAGACCCAGTACTTC
CASRDGQGGDETQYF
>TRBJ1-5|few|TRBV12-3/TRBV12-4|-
TGTGCCAGCACCGGTCGGAATCAGCCCCAGCATTTT
CASTGRNQPQHF
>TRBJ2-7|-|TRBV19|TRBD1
TGTGCCAGTAGTACCGGGACAGGGCGAGTCTACGAGCAGTACTTC
CASSTGTGRVYEQYF
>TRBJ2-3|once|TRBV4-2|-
TGTGCCAGCAGCCAAGGGGCTACAGGGTTCACAGATACGCAGTATTTT
CASSQGATGFTDTQYF
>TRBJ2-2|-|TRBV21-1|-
TGTGCCAGCAGCACTAAGCGTGGTAGCGGGGGGTTCACCGGGGAGCTGTTTTTT
CASSTKRGSGGFTGELFF
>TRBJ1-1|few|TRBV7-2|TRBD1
TGTGCCAGCAGCTTAGGGGCAGGGGGTCTAAGTGGTGAAGCTTTCTTT
CASSLGAGGLSGEAFF
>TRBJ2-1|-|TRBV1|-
TGCACCAGCAGCCAAGGGCCGACTAGTATACTCTTC
CTSSQGPTSILF
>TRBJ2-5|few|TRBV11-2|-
TGTGCCAGCAGCTCGCGAAGGACAGTACAAGAGACCCAGTACTTC
CASSSRRTVQETQYF
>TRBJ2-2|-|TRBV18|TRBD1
TGTGCCAGCTCACAAAACGTCCGGGACAGGGCGAACACCGGGGAGCTGTTTTTT
CASSQNVRDRANTGELFF
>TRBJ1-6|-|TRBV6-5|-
TGTGCCAGCTCCCAATATAATTCACCCCTCCACTTT
CASSQYNSPLHF
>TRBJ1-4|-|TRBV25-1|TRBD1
TGTGCCAGCAACAGGGGAAATGAAAAACTGTTTTTT
CASNRGNEKLFF
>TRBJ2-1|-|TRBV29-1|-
TGCAGCGTTTCACGACGGGGCAATGAGCAGTTCTTC
CSVSRRGNEQFF
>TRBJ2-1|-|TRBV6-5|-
TGTGCCAGCAGTTACGACTTGGTGAACAATGAGCAGTTCTTC
CASSYDLVNNEQFF
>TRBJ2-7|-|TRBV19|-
TGTGCCACTTGTAGCGGCGAGAATTCCTACGAGCAGTACTTC
CATCSGENSYEQYF
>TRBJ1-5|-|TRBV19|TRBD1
TGTGCCAGTAGCAATGGACAGGGAGGACAGCCCCAGCATTTT
CASSNGQGGQPQHF
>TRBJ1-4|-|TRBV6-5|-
TGTGCCAGCAGTCCAGGGCGAGATAGCGAAAAACTGTTTTTT
CASSPGRDSEKLFF